This T cell receptor (beta chain) was sequenced for a study of PD-1 blockade in mismatch repair-deficient tumors. The TCR-sequenced patients were a few responders to pembrolizumab. Sequencing was performed with immunoSEQ multiplex PCR; in TCRdb, only in-frame clones are kept and a portion is missing. The data hold 75,000 to 80,000 clones, with approximately 80% observed a single time. This CDR3 is 16 amino acids long. V trimming: 2 bases; J trimming: 5 bases; junction bases outside the gene matches: 8. Per the germline V gene, CDR1 is MNHNY and CDR2 is SVGAGI (reference sequence). The TCR sequence derives from an adult with mismatch repair-deficient cancer. The source material was peripheral blood, sampled 44 weeks after starting pembrolizumab. V and J are TRBV6-6 and TRBJ2-1; 8 bases align to TRBD2. CDR3 sequence: CASSYQVAGTNNEQFF. CDR3 DNA sequence: TGTGCCAGCAGTTACCAAGTAGCGGGGACGAACAATGAGCAGTTCTTC.